The sequence of this TCR beta chain was determined in a study of T cells in Graves' hyperthyroidism and ophthalmopathy. RNA transcripts served as the template for amplifying TCR beta CDR3 regions. The HTBI primer set drove a first-round RT-PCR of the TCR CDR3. TCRdb reprocessed the multiplex PCR reads via MiXCR and lists one record per CDR3 protein. This sample has 490,000 or so distinct CDR3 sequences; about 45% occur once, and the top ten carry 35% to 50%. Between the trimmed V and J ends, which lost 4 bases and 1 base, there was a span of 17 bases. This CDR3 spans 17 amino acids. CDR1 and CDR2 (germline): MNHNY, SVGAGI (reference sequence). On this clonotype itself: Since a much larger clone is just one base distant, this may be a read error.

This TCR derives from an adult woman with Graves' disease, either hyperthyroidism or ophthalmopathy (not recorded which). Sequenced: peripheral blood or thyroid tissue (not recorded which). This sequence joins TRBV6-6 and TRBJ1-5; D perhaps matches TRBD1 (5 bases). The CDR3 coding sequence is TGTGCCAGCAGTTCATTTTACGGGGCGGAAAGCAATCAGCCCCAGCATTTT. Translation: CASSSFYGAESNQPQHF.